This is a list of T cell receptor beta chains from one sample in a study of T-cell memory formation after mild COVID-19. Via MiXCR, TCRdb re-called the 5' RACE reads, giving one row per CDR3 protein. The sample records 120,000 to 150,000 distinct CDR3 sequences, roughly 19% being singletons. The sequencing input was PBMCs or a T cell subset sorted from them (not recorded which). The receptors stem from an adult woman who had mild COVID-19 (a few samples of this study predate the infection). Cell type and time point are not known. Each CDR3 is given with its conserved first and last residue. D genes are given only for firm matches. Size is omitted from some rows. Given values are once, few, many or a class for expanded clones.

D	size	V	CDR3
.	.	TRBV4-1	CASSHLTRRADSNQPQHF
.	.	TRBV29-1	CSASVMNTEAFF
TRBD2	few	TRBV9	CASSARLAGGSYNEQFF
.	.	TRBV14	CASSLQGLGSYEQYF
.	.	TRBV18	CASSPLKDNEQFF
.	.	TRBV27	CASGVGISPLHF
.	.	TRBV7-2	CASSQALAGTDTQYF
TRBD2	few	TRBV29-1	CSVDGTSGRRAGELFF
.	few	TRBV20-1	CSASRVVGVTEAFF
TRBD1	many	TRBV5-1	CASSSGTGPTDTQYF
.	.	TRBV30	CAWSVLNEQFF
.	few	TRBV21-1	CASNTTLTDQGYNEQFF
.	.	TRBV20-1	CSARDPRGTEAFF
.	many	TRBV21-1	CASRAGTSGRVYAKNIQYF
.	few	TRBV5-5	CASSLGRRGSYEQYF
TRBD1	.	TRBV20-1	CSATILGSRGLHEQYF
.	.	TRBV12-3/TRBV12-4	CASSFLRTDTQYF
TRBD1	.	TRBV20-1	CSASRGTDASNQPQHF
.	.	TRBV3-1	CASSQFGNNEQFF
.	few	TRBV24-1	CATSETSTRPRYTF
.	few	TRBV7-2	CASSLPVGGYGEQYF
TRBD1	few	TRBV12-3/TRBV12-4	CASSSDRGDYNEQFF
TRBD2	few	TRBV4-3	CASSQELAGGIYEQYF
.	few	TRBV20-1	CSARDFKKLNTEAFF
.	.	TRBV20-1	CSAIPPPSTDTQYF
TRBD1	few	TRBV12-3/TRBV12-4	CASSEQGVSEQYF
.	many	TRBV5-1	CASSLEVRAGSTGELFF
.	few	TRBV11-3	CASTPQALGETQYF
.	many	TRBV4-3	CASSQDLRGGNQPQHF
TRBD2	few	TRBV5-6	CASSSHVTSDQETQYF
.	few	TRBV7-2	CASSYGLNRPYEQYF
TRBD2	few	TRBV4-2	CASSPRLTSGRDNEQFF
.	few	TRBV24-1	CATSGPVTGGTEAFF
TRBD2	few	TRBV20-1	CSVSGTSYEQYF
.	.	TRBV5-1	CASSLQGDHSPLHF